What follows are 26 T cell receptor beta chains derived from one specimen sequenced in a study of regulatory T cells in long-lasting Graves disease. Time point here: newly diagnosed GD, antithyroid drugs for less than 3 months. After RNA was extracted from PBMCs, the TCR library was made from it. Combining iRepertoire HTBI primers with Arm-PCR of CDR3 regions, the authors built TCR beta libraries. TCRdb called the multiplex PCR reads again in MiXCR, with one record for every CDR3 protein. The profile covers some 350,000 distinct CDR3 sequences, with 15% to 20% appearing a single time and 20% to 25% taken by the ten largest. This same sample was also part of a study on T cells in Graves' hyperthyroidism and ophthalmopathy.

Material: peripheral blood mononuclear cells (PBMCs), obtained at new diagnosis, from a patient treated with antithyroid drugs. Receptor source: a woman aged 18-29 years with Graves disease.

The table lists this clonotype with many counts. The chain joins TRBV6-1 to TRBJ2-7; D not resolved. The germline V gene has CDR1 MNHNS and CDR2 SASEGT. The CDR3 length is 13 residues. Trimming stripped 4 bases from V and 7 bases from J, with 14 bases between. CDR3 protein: CASSVGPSSEQYF. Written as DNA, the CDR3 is TGTGCCAGCAGTGTCGGCCCGTCTTCGGAGCAGTACTTC.

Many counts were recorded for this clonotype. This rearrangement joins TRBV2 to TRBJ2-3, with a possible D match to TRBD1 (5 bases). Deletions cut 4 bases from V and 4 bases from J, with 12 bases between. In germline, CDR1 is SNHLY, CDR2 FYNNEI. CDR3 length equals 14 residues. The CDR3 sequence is CASSGQIPADTQYF. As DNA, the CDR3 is TGTGCCAGCAGTGGACAGATCCCCGCAGATACGCAGTATTTT. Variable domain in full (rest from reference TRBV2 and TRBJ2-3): EPEVTQTPSHQVTQMGQEVILRCVPISNHLYFYWYRQILGQKVEFLVSFYNNEISEKSEIFDDQFSVERPDGSNFTLKIRSTKLEDSAMYFCASSGQIPADTQYFGPGTRLTVL.

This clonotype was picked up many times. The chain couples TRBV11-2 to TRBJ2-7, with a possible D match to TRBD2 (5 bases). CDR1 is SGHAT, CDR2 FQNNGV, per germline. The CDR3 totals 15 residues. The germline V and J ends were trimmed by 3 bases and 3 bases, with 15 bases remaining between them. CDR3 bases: TGTGCCAGCAGCTTCCAGACAATTAGCGACTACGAGCAGTACTTC. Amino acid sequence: CASSFQTISDYEQYF.

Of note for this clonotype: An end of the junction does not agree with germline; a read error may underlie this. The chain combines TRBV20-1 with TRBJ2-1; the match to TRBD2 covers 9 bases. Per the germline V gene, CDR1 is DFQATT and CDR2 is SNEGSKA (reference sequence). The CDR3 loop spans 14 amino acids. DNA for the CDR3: TGCAGTGCTACAGCGGGAGCGGGGGGCAATGATCAGTTCTTC. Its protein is CSATAGAGGNDQFF.

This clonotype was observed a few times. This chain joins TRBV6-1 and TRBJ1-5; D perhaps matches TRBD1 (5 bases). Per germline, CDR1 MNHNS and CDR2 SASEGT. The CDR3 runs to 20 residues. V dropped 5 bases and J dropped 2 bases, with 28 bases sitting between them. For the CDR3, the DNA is TGTGCCAGCAGTAGATTTATCTGGGGACCCCGGAGTTCTGGCAATCAGCCCCAGCATTTT. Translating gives CASSRFIWGPRSSGNQPQHF.

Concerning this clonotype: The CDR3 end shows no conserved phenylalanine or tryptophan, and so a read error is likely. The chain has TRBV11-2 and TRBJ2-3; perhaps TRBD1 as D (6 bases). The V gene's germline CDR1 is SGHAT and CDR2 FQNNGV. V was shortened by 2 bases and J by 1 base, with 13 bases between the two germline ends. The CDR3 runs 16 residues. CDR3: CASSLQGREGTDTQYV. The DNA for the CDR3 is TGTGCCAGCAGCTTACAGGGGAGAGAAGGCACAGATACGCAGTATGTT.

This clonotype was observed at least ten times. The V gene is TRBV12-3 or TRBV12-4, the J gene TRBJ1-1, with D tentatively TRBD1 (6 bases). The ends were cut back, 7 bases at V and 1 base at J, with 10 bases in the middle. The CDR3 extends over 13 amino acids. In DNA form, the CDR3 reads TGTGCCAGCATCCTACAGGGGAACACTGAAGCTTTCTTT. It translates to CASILQGNTEAFF.

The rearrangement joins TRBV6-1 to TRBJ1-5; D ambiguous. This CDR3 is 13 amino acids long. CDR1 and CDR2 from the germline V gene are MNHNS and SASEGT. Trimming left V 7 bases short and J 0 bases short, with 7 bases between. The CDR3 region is CASIRNSNQPQHF. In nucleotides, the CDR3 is TGTGCCAGCATCCGGAATAGCAATCAGCCCCAGCATTTT.

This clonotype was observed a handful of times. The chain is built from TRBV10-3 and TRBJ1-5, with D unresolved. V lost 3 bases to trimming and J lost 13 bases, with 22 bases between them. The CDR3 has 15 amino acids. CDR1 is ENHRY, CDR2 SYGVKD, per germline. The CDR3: CAISERSDELTGQHF. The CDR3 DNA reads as TGTGCCATCAGTGAACGGTCGGATGAGCTGACGGGACAGCATTTT.

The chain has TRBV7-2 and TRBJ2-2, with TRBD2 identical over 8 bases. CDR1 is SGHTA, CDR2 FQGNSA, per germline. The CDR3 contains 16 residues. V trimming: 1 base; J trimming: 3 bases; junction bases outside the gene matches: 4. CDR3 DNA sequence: TGTGCCAGCAGCTTAGGCGGGGGGAGATACACCGGGGAGCTGTTTTTT. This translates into CASSLGGGRYTGELFF.

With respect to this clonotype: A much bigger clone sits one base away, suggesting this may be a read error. CDR3: CASSPLQGFNSPLHF. Written as DNA, the CDR3 is TGTGCCAGCTCACCTCTCCAGGGTTTTAATTCACCCCTCCACTTT. The chain employs TRBV18 and TRBJ1-6; D is possibly TRBD1 (5 bases). From germline, CDR1 is KGHSH and CDR2 LQKENI. The CDR3 spans 15 residues. V lost 3 bases and J 6 bases, leaving 12 bases between the germline ends.

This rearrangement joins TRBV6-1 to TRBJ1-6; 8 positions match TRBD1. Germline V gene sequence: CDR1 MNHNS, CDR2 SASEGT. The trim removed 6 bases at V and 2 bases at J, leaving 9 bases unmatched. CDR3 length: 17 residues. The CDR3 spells CASSPDRDNPYNSPLHF. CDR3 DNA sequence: TGTGCCAGCAGCCCGGACAGGGATAACCCCTATAATTCACCCCTCCACTTT.

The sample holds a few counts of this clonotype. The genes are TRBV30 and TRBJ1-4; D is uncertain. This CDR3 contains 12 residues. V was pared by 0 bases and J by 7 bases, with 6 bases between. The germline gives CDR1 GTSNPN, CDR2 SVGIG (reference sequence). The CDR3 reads CAWSVRAEKLFF. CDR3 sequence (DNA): TGTGCCTGGAGTGTACGGGCTGAAAAACTGTTTTTT.

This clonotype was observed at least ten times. The DNA of the CDR3 is TGTGCCAGCAGACAGGGATCTTCCTACGAGCAGTACTTC. Encoded protein: CASRQGSSYEQYF. V gene TRBV19 combines with J gene TRBJ2-7, with 7 positions matching TRBD1. Unmatched junction bases numbered 6, after V lost 9 bases and J lost 1 base. This CDR3 contains 13 residues. The germline V gene encodes CDR1 LNHDA and CDR2 SQIVND (reference sequence). The full variable domain, rest sourced from reference TRBV19 and TRBJ2-7, is DGGITQSPKYLFRKEGQNVTLSCEQNLNHDAMYWYRQDPGQGLRLIYYSQIVNDFQKGDIAEGYSVSREKKESFPLTVTSAQKNPTAFYLCASRQGSSYEQYFGPGTRLTVT.

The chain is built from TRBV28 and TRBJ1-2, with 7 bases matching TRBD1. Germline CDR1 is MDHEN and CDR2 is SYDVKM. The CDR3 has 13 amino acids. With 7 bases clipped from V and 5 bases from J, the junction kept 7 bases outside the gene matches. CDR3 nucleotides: TGTGCCAGCATTTCAAGGGGGCCATATGGCTACACCTTC. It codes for CASISRGPYGYTF.

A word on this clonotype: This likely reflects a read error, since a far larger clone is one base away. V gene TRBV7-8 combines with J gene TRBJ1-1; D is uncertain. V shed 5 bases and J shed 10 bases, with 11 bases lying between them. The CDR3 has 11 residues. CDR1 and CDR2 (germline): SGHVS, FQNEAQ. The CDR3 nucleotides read TGTGCCAGCAGCGGGTGGGGTTCAGCTTTCTTT. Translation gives CASSGWGSAFF.

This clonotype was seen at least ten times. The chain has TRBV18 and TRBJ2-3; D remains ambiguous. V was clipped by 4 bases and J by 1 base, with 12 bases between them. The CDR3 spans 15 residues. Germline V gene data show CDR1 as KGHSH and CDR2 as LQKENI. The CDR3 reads CASSLDAWGTDTQYF. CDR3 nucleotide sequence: TGTGCCAGCTCACTAGACGCGTGGGGCACAGATACGCAGTATTTT.

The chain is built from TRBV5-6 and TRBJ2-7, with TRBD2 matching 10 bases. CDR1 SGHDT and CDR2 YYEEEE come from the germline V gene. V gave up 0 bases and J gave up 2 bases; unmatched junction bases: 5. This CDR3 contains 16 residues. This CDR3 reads CASSLGVAGGTYEQYF. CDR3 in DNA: TGTGCCAGCAGCTTGGGTGTAGCGGGAGGCACCTACGAGCAGTACTTC.

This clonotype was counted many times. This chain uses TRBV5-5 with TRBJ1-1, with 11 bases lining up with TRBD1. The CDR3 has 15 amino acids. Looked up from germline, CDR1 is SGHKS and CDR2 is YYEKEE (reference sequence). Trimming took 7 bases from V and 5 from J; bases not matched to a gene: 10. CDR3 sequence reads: CASSNQDRGLTEAFF. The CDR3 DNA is TGTGCCAGCTCTAACCAGGACAGGGGGCTGACTGAAGCTTTCTTT.

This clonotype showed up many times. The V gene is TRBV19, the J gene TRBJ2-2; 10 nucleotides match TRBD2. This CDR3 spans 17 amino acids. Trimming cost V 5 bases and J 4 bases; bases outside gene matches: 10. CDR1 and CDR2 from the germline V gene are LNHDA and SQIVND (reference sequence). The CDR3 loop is CASSWSGTSVGTGELFF. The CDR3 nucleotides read TGTGCCAGTAGTTGGTCCGGGACTAGCGTGGGCACCGGGGAGCTGTTTTTT. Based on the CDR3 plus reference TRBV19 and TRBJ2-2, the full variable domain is DGGITQSPKYLFRKEGQNVTLSCEQNLNHDAMYWYRQDPGQGLRLIYYSQIVNDFQKGDIAEGYSVSREKKESFPLTVTSAQKNPTAFYLCASSWSGTSVGTGELFFGEGSRLTVL.

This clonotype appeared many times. DNA of the CDR3: TGCGCCAGCAGCCAAGATCCAGGTTCACCCCTCCACTTT. Its translation is CASSQDPGSPLHF. The chain uses TRBV4-1 and TRBJ1-6; D unclear. CDR3 length: 13 amino acids. V lost 0 bases, J lost 9 bases, and 6 bases lay in between. In germline, CDR1 is MGHRA, CDR2 YSYEKL.

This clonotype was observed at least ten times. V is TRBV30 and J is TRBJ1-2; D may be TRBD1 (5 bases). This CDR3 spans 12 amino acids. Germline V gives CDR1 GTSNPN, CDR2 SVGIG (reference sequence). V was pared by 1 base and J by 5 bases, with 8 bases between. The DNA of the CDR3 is TGTGCCTGGAGTGGACAGAAGTATGGCTACACCTTC. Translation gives CAWSGQKYGYTF.

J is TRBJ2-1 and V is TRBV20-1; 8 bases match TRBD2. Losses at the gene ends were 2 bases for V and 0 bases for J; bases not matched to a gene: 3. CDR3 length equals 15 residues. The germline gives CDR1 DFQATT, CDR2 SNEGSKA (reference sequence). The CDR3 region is CSARNSGSSYNEQFF. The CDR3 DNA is TGCAGTGCTAGAAACAGCGGGAGCTCCTACAATGAGCAGTTCTTC.

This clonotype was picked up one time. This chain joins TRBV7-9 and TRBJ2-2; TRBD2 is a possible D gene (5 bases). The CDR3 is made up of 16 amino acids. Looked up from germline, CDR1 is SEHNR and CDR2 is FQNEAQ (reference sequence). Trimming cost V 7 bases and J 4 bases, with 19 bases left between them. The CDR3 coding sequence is TGTGCCAGCAATTCCCGCGGTGGACGGGGCACCGGGGAGCTGTTTTTT. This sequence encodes CASNSRGGRGTGELFF.

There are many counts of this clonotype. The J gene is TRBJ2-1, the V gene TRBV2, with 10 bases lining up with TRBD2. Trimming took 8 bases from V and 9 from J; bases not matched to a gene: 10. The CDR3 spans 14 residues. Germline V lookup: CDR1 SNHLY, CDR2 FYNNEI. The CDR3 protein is CASGALAGVGEQFF. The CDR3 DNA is TGTGCCAGCGGGGCCCTAGCGGGAGTGGGTGAGCAGTTCTTC.

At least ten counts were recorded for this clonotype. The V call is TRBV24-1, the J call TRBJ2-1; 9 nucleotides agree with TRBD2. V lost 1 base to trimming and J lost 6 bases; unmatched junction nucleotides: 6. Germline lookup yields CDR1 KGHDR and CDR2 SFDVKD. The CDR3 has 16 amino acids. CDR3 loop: CATSDFAGGASNEQFF. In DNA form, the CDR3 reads TGTGCCACCAGTGATTTCGCGGGAGGGGCATCCAATGAGCAGTTCTTC.